This T cell receptor beta chain emerged from a study of T cells in Graves' hyperthyroidism and ophthalmopathy. Study results and caveats: Classification by a 13 V-J model distinguished ophthalmopathy from stable hyperthyroidism.

The V segment lost 4 bases and the J segment 2 bases; nucleotides outside the gene matches: 12. The V gene's germline CDR1 is MGHRA and CDR2 YSYEKL. The CDR3 consists of 17 residues. Amplification targeted TCR beta CDR3 regions from RNA transcripts. When the TCR CDR3 underwent first-round RT-PCR, the HTBI primer set was used. TCRdb used MiXCR to reprocess the multiplex PCR reads, holding one entry per CDR3 protein. The repertoire holds nearly 750,000 distinct CDR3 sequences, approximately 36% seen once, with 30% to 40% in the top ten. This clonotype came up a few times. The antigen remains undetermined.

Sequencing was performed on blood. The chain employs TRBV4-1 and TRBJ2-7, with 9 bases matching TRBD2. This receptor was identified in a woman aged 40 to 50 with Graves' hyperthyroidism. The CDR3 is CASSLAAGSGGTYEQYF. For the CDR3, the DNA is TGCGCCAGCAGCCTCGCAGCGGGCAGCGGGGGGACCTACGAGCAGTACTTC.